This entry features one TCR beta chain sequence. The data originate from a study of cytomegalovirus exposure and HLA in healthy donors. V was trimmed by 0 bases and J by 4 bases, leaving 7 bases between them. The germline V gene encodes CDR1 MNHNS and CDR2 SASEGT. The CDR3 totals 14 residues. PCR involved 60 Vbeta and 13 Jbeta primers. The protocol was immunoSEQ multiplex PCR, while the TCRdb copy is restricted to in-frame clones and leaves out a portion. Among approximately 160,000 clones, 80% to 90% were seen once, and the ten largest hold 4.8%. The sequence was collected from a girl between 5 and 17 years old in good health and CMV-seropositive. This chain links TRBV6-1 with TRBJ1-5; a weak D match, TRBD1 (5 bases). The sample comprised PBMCs. Here the CDR3 DNA reads TGTGCCAGCAGTGAAGCGAAGGGGAATCAGCCCCAGCATTTT. Translation: CASSEAKGNQPQHF.